This TCR beta chain was sequenced during a study of blood T cell repertoires in COVID-19. Study overall: The analysed material was cDNA or gDNA that came from T cells, B-cell-depleted T cells, or PBMCs.

Generated by immunoSEQ multiplex PCR, the TCRdb table keeps only in-frame clones and is missing some. The sample lists about 220,000 clones, under 90% occurring once. The CDR3 has 16 residues. The V gene's germline CDR1 is SGHRS and CDR2 YFSETQ. Trimming removed 0 bases from V and 4 bases from J, with 13 bases in between. The receptor was isolated from a woman aged 80 or over with acute or convalescent COVID-19. The material sequenced was peripheral blood. The chain couples TRBV5-1 to TRBJ2-2, with D maybe TRBD2 (6 bases). The CDR3 DNA reads TGCGCCAGCAGCTTGGCTGTCACTAGCAGCACCGGGGAGCTGTTTTTT. Amino acid sequence: CASSLAVTSSTGELFF. Based on the CDR3 plus reference TRBV5-1 and TRBJ2-2, the full variable domain is KAGVTQTPRYLIKTRGQQVTLSCSPISGHRSVSWYQQTPGQGLQFLFEYFSETQRNKGNFPGRFSGRQFSNSRSEMNVSTLELGDSALYLCASSLAVTSSTGELFFGEGSRLTVL.